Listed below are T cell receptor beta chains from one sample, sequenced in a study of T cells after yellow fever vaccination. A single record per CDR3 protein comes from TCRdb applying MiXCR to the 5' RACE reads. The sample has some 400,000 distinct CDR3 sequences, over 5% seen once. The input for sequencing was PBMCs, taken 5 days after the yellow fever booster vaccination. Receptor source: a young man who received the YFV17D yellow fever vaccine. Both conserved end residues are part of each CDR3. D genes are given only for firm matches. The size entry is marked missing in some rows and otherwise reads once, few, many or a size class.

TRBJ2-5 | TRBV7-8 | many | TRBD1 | CASTRGVAGGETQYF | TGTGCCAGCACCCGAGGTGTTGCAGGGGGAGAGACCCAGTACTTC
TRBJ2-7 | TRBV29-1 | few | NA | CSVGRDEQYF | TGCAGCGTTGGTCGGGACGAGCAGTACTTC
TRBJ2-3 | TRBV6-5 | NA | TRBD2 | CASSYRTSGARTDTQYF | TGTGCCAGCAGTTACCGGACTAGCGGGGCTCGCACAGATACGCAGTATTTT
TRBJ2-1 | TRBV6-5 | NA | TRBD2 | CATRGTSGPFF | TGTGCCACCAGAGGGACTAGCGGGCCGTTCTTC
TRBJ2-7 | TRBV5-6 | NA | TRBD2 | CASSLRTSGYYEQYF | TGTGCCAGCAGCTTGAGGACTAGCGGATACTACGAGCAGTACTTC
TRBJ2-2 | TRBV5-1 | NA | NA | CASSLSVLRELFF | TGCGCCAGCAGCTTGAGCGTCCTTAGGGAGCTGTTTTTT
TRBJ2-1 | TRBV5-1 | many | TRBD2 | CASSFSGTSDNEQFF | TGCGCCAGCAGCTTTAGCGGGACTAGTGACAATGAGCAGTTCTTC
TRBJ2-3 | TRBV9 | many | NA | CASSVEDYGGDTQYF | TGTGCCAGCAGCGTAGAGGACTACGGGGGAGATACGCAGTATTTT
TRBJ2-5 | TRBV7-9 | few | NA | CASTLYLETQYF | TGTGCCAGCACCCTCTATCTGGAGACCCAGTACTTC
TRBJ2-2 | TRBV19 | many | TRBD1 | CASSIGFAGGADYTGELFF | TGTGCCAGTAGTATAGGATTCGCAGGGGGCGCGGATTACACCGGGGAGCTGTTTTTT
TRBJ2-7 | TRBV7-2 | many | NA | CASSTTYEQYF | TGTGCCAGCAGCACTACCTACGAGCAGTACTTC
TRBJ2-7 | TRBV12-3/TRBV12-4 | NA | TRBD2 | CASSPGLAGDRSYEQYF | TGTGCCAGCAGTCCGGGACTAGCGGGAGACCGCTCCTACGAGCAGTACTTC
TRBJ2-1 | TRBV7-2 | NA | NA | CASGVSTAITNEKFF | TGTGCCAGCGGCGTCTCTACGGCAATTACCAATGAGAAGTTCTTC
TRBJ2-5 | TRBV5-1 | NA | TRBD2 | CASSPLPGTSGRETQYF | TGCGCCAGCAGCCCCCTCCCAGGGACTAGCGGGAGAGAGACCCAGTACTTC
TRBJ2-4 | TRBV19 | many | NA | CASSEIAKNIQYF | TGTGCCAGTAGCGAAATAGCCAAAAACATTCAGTACTTC
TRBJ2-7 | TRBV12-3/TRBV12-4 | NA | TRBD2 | CASGREGRDEQYF | TGTGCCAGCGGGCGGGAGGGCCGGGACGAGCAGTACTTC
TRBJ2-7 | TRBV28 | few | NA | CASSTLQVGAYEQYF | TGTGCCAGCAGCACCCTCCAGGTCGGAGCCTACGAGCAGTACTTC
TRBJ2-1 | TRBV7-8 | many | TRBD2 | CASSRGWTSGTLEQFF | TGTGCCAGCAGCCGAGGATGGACTAGCGGGACGTTAGAGCAGTTCTTC
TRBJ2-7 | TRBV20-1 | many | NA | CSASGTGPPYEQYF | TGCAGTGCTAGTGGGACCGGGCCCCCCTACGAGCAGTACTTC
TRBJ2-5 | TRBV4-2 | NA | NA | CASSQESKAETQYF | TGTGCCAGCAGCCAAGAATCTAAGGCGGAGACCCAGTACTTC
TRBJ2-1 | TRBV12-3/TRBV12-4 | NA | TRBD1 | CASSLSLSVTGGSYNEQFF | TGTGCCAGCAGTTTGTCCTTATCCGTGACAGGGGGCTCCTACAATGAGCAGTTCTTC
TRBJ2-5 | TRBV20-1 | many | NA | CSARVATAQETQYF | TGCAGTGCTAGAGTAGCGACAGCGCAAGAGACCCAGTACTTC
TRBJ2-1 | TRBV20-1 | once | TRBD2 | CSASGRALAHYNEQSF | TGCAGTGCTAGCGGGAGGGCCCTGGCCCATTACAATGAGCAGTCCTTC
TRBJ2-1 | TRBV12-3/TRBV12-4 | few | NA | CASSLAGNPGYNEQFF | TGTGCCAGCAGTTTAGCTGGCAACCCTGGGTACAATGAGCAGTTCTTC
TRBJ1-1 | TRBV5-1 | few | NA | CASSSGGVTEAFF | TGCGCCAGCAGCTCGGGGGGGGTGACTGAAGCTTTCTTT
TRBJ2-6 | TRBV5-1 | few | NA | CASRTGRTSSGANVLTF | TGCGCCAGCAGGACAGGTCGGACTAGCTCTGGGGCCAACGTCCTGACTTTC
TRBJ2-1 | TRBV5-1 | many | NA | CASSMDSYNEQFF | TGCGCCAGCAGCATGGACAGCTACAATGAGCAGTTCTTC
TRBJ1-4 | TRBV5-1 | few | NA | CASSLGYTNEKLFF | TGCGCCAGCAGCTTGGGATACACTAATGAAAAACTGTTTTTT
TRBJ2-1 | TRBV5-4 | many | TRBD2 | CASTLRSTSLSSYNEQFF | TGTGCCAGCACCCTCCGCTCGACTAGCCTAAGCTCCTACAATGAGCAGTTCTTC
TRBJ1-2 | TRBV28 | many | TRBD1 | CASSSGQGYFYGYTF | TGTGCCAGCAGTTCGGGACAGGGGTACTTCTATGGCTACACCTTC
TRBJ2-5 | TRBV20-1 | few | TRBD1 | CSAAGTAQETQYF | TGCAGTGCTGCCGGGACAGCCCAAGAGACCCAGTACTTC
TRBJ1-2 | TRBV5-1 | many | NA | CASSSGTDNYGYTF | TGCGCCAGCAGCTCCGGGACGGATAACTATGGCTACACCTTC
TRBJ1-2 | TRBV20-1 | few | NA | CSAPREGGYTF | TGCAGTGCCCCGAGAGAGGGAGGCTACACCTTC
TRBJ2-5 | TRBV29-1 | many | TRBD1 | CSGRGPGPQETQYF | TGCAGTGGCAGGGGGCCGGGGCCCCAAGAGACCCAGTACTTC
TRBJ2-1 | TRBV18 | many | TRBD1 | CASSDGTGGLDEQFF | TGTGCCAGCTCGGACGGGACAGGGGGCTTGGATGAGCAGTTCTTC
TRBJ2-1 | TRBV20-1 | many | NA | CSARIDGSSYNEQFF | TGCAGTGCTAGGATTGACGGAAGCTCCTACAATGAGCAGTTCTTC
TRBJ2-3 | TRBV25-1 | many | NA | CASSDQVPSGDTQYF | TGTGCCAGCAGTGACCAGGTACCTTCTGGAGATACGCAGTATTTT
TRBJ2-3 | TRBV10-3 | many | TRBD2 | CAISAETSGQYF | TGTGCCATCAGTGCGGAGACTAGCGGCCAGTATTTT
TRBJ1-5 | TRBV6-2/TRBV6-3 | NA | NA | CATSDDKGPNQPQHF | TGTGCCACCTCCGACGATAAGGGCCCCAATCAGCCCCAGCATTTT
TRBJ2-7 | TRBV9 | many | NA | CASSVVGQGGVNEQYF | TGTGCCAGCAGCGTAGTCGGGCAGGGGGGGGTCAACGAGCAGTACTTC
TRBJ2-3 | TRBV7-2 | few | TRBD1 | CASRNSPGGEQYF | TGTGCCAGCAGGAACTCCCCAGGGGGCGAGCAGTATTTT
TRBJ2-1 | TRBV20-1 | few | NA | CSAKRSFF | TGCAGTGCGAAGCGATCTTTCTTC
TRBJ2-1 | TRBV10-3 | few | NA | CAISGENEQFF | TGTGCCATCAGTGGGGAGAATGAGCAGTTCTTC
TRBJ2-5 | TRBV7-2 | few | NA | CASSWRAGETQYF | TGTGCCAGCAGCTGGAGGGCCGGAGAGACCCAGTACTTC
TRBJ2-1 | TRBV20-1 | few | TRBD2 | CSAGTSGNEQFF | TGCAGTGCGGGGACTAGCGGTAATGAGCAGTTCTTC